Presented here are 30 T cell receptor beta chains from one specimen sequenced in a study of blood T cell dynamics during melanoma immunotherapy. Here immunoSEQ multiplex PCR was the method, and the copy in TCRdb shows in-frame clones only, minus some. Among around 7,000 clones, roughly 84% were seen once, and the ten largest hold over 15%. Time point indicated: pre-treatment baseline. The starting material was blood, obtained from a patient treated with checkpoint blockade. Source of these receptors: a human donor with melanoma.

In this sample, this clone turned up once. V gene TRBV5-5 combines with J gene TRBJ1-5, with D unclear. This CDR3 region has 17 residues. V was cut by 1 base and J by 0 bases, with 14 bases left in between. Germline V CDR1 and CDR2: SGHKS, YYEKEE (reference sequence). The CDR3 region is CASSLSPRGYSNQPQHF. The CDR3 DNA follows: TGTGCCAGCAGCTTGAGTCCTCGGGGTTATAGCAATCAGCCCCAGCATTTT.

The chain employs TRBV9 and TRBJ1-1; 8 nucleotides match TRBD1. J was trimmed by 2 bases and V by 2 bases; bases with no gene match: 5. The CDR3 is made up of 15 amino acids. The germline gives CDR1 SGDLS, CDR2 YYNGEE. The CDR3: CASSVGTGSNTEAFF. CDR3 DNA sequence: TGTGCCAGCAGCGTCGGGACAGGTAGTAACACTGAAGCTTTCTTT.

This chain connects TRBV28 to TRBJ1-6, with D unresolved. CDR3 length: 15 residues. Germline V gene data show CDR1 as MDHEN and CDR2 as SYDVKM. V lost 10 bases and J lost 4, with 17 bases in between. Written as DNA, the CDR3 is TGTGCCACCTCCTCACCGGCAGTTTATAATTCACCCCTCCACTTT. Amino acid sequence: CATSSPAVYNSPLHF.

The genes are TRBV7-9 and TRBJ2-7; TRBD2 aligns across 14 bases. The germline V gene encodes CDR1 SEHNR and CDR2 FQNEAQ (reference sequence). This CDR3 has 15 residues. With 1 base clipped from V and 5 bases from J, the junction kept 1 base outside the gene matches. CDR3 sequence (DNA): TGTGCCAGCAGCTTAGTGGGACTAGCGGGAGACGAGCAGTACTTC. As protein: CASSLVGLAGDEQYF.

The chain uses TRBV9 and TRBJ1-1; 8 bases line up with TRBD1. The CDR3 has 14 amino acids. Looked up from germline, CDR1 is SGDLS and CDR2 is YYNGEE. The trim removed 0 bases at V and 6 bases at J, leaving 4 bases unmatched. CDR3 protein: CASSVDGRGPEAFF. CDR3 in DNA: TGTGCCAGCAGCGTAGATGGCAGGGGGCCTGAAGCTTTCTTT. Full variable domain (missing parts from reference TRBV9 and TRBJ1-1): DSGVTQTPKHLITATGQRVTLRCSPRSGDLSVYWYQQSLDQGLQFLIQYYNGEERAKGNILERFSAQQFPDLHSELNLSSLELGDSALYFCASSVDGRGPEAFFGQGTRLTVV.

V and J are TRBV27 and TRBJ1-1, with D possibly matching TRBD1 (6 bases). There are 13 residues in the CDR3. CDR1 and CDR2 (germline): MNHEY, SMNVEV (reference sequence). Trimming removed 7 bases at V and 5 bases at J, with 14 bases between. The CDR3 protein is CASKTGFRTEAFF. For the CDR3, the DNA is TGTGCCAGCAAAACAGGGTTTCGAACTGAAGCTTTCTTT.

This sequence joins TRBV5-5 and TRBJ2-7; 13 bases align to TRBD2. Germline CDR1 reads SGHKS; CDR2 reads YYEKEE (reference sequence). V gave up 4 bases and J gave up 2 bases; unmatched junction bases: 3. CDR3 length: 15 amino acids. The CDR3 here is CASSRLAGGTYEQYF. CDR3 DNA: TGTGCCAGCAGCCGACTAGCGGGAGGTACCTACGAGCAGTACTTC. The full variable domain, rest sourced from reference TRBV5-5 and TRBJ2-7, is DAGVTQSPTHLIKTRGQQVTLRCSPISGHKSVSWYQQVLGQGPQFIFQYYEKEERGRGNFPDRFSARQFPNYSSELNVNALLLGDSALYLCASSRLAGGTYEQYFGPGTRLTVT.

Only a few counts were recorded for this clone. The chain carries TRBV15 and TRBJ2-7; maybe TRBD1 (6 bases). The CDR3 is 14 residues long. Germline V gene sequence: CDR1 LNHNV, CDR2 YYDKDF (reference sequence). V was trimmed by 1 base and J by 3 bases, leaving 10 bases between them. The CDR3 region is CATSRAGANYEQYF. CDR3 in DNA: TGTGCCACCAGCAGAGCAGGGGCTAACTACGAGCAGTACTTC.

By proportion, this clone is medium-sized. V and J are TRBV7-9 and TRBJ2-7; 9 bases match TRBD1. This CDR3 has 16 amino acids. The V gene end was trimmed by 1 base and the J gene end by 5 bases; junction bases not matched to a gene: 9. Per the germline V gene, CDR1 is SEHNR and CDR2 is FQNEAQ (reference sequence). The DNA for the CDR3 is TGTGCCAGCAGCTTAGGCGATCGGACAGGGGATAACGAGCAGTACTTC. Protein: CASSLGDRTGDNEQYF. Looking up the rest from reference TRBV7-9 and TRBJ2-7 gives the full variable domain: DTGVSQNPRHKITKRGQNVTFRCDPISEHNRLYWYRQTLGQGPEFLTYFQNEAQLEKSRLLSDRFSAERPKGSFSTLEIQRTEQGDSAMYLCASSLGDRTGDNEQYFGPGTRLTVT.

V usage is TRBV7-6 and J usage is TRBJ2-5; D unclear. The J call may be wrong; the DNA end is better matched by TRBJ2-7. The CDR3 consists of 14 residues. Germline CDR1 SGHVS, CDR2 FNYEAQ. The CDR3 coding sequence is TGTGCCAGCAGCTTAAGGTGGTCCAGTGCCGAGCAGTACTTC. Its protein product is CASSLRWSSAEQYF.

The V call is TRBV7-7, the J call TRBJ1-1; D perhaps matches TRBD1 (5 bases). The CDR3 runs to 13 residues. Germline lookup yields CDR1 SSHAT and CDR2 FNYEAQ (reference sequence). Trimming shortened V by 5 bases and J by 2 bases, and 9 bases separated the two germline ends. The CDR3 loop is CASSQDTNTEAFF. CDR3 sequence (DNA): TGTGCCAGCAGCCAGGACACTAACACTGAAGCTTTCTTT.

The chain recombines TRBV5-6 with TRBJ2-7, with D hard to call. V lost 2 bases and J lost 3, with 9 bases in between. The germline V gene has CDR1 SGHDT and CDR2 YYEEEE. The CDR3 runs 13 residues. The CDR3 loop reads CASSLPSGYEQYF. The CDR3 DNA reads TGTGCCAGCAGCTTACCTTCCGGCTACGAGCAGTACTTC.

The V call is TRBV2, the J call TRBJ1-2; a weak D match, TRBD1 (5 bases). Between the trimmed V and J ends, which lost 4 bases and 0 bases, there was a span of 9 bases. This CDR3 region has 14 residues. Germline CDR1 reads SNHLY; CDR2 reads FYNNEI. The CDR3 region has the DNA TGTGCCAGCAGTGCAGCGACAGCTAACTATGGCTACACCTTC. Its protein product is CASSAATANYGYTF.

Of note for this clone: One junction end does not reproduce the germline sequence, and a read error may be involved. Other nucleotide sequences in the sample specify the same CDR3. The chain has TRBV11-2 and TRBJ2-7, with D perhaps given as TRBD1 or TRBD2 (5 bases each). This CDR3 contains 15 residues. The germline V gene has CDR1 SGHAT and CDR2 FQNNGV. This CDR3 is CASNSLPRDDYEQYF. CDR3 DNA sequence: TGCGCCAGCAACTCGTTACCCCGGGACGACTACGAGCAGTACTTC.

The V gene is TRBV7-9, the J gene TRBJ1-2, with a possible D match to TRBD1 (5 bases). Germline V lookup: CDR1 SEHNR, CDR2 FQNEAQ (reference sequence). There are 15 residues in the CDR3. Deletions cut 4 bases from V and 2 bases from J, with 14 bases between. The chain's CDR3 is CASSSGDFPNYGYTF. The CDR3 DNA sequence: TGTGCCAGCAGCTCTGGGGACTTCCCGAACTATGGCTACACCTTC.

The gene calls are TRBV28 and TRBJ2-7; 7 positions match TRBD2. CDR1 MDHEN and CDR2 SYDVKM come from the germline V gene. The CDR3 extends over 15 amino acids. The V gene end was trimmed by 4 bases and the J gene end by 2 bases; junction bases not matched to a gene: 8. The CDR3 is CASSSILAATYEQYF. The CDR3 nucleotides are TGTGCCAGCAGTTCAATTCTAGCGGCCACCTACGAGCAGTACTTC.

The chain carries TRBV6-4 and TRBJ1-1; D is unresolved. Per the germline V gene, CDR1 is MRHNA and CDR2 is SNTAGT. The CDR3 runs 11 residues. The V gene lost 7 bases and the J gene lost 4 bases, with 7 bases spanning the gap. The CDR3 nucleotides read TGTGCCAGCACCCATATCACTGAAGCTTTCTTT. It is translated as CASTHITEAFF.

The chain links TRBV27 to TRBJ2-7; a possible D gene is TRBD1 (6 bases). The CDR3 has 16 residues. Germline CDR1 MNHEY, CDR2 SMNVEV (reference sequence). V lost 2 bases and J lost 2, with 16 bases in between. As DNA, the CDR3 is TGTGCCAGCAGTTTAACACCGGGACACCTTCCCTACGAGCAGTACTTC. The encoded protein is CASSLTPGHLPYEQYF.

This chain joins TRBV30 and TRBJ1-6; the D is unclear. CDR1 and CDR2 from the germline V gene are GTSNPN and SVGIG (reference sequence). This CDR3 spans 16 amino acids. Trimming removed 4 bases at V and 0 bases at J, with 13 bases between. The CDR3 nucleotides read TGTGCCTGGACCGGAGGAACTTACTCCTATAATTCACCCCTCCACTTT. Translation: CAWTGGTYSYNSPLHF.

The chain recombines TRBV27 with TRBJ2-7, with TRBD1 identical over 9 bases. With 0 bases clipped from V and 3 bases from J, the junction kept 3 bases outside the gene matches. Germline V CDR1 and CDR2: MNHEY, SMNVEV (reference sequence). This CDR3 is 15 amino acids long. CDR3 nucleotide sequence: TGTGCCAGCAGTTTATCGGGACAGGGATTCTACGAGCAGTACTTC. Its protein is CASSLSGQGFYEQYF.

This sequence joins TRBV4-1 and TRBJ1-3; D is unclear. The V and J ends lost 1 base and 0 bases respectively, with 7 bases between them. Germline V gene sequence: CDR1 MGHRA, CDR2 YSYEKL. The CDR3 is made up of 15 amino acids. This chain's CDR3 is CASSQVGSSGNTIYF. In DNA, the CDR3 is TGCGCCAGCAGCCAAGTCGGGAGCTCTGGAAACACCATATATTTT.

Comments on this clone: The junction and the germline gene differ at one end; a read error may be behind it. V and J are TRBV7-7 and TRBJ2-7; 8 nucleotides align to TRBD1. Germline V CDR1 and CDR2: SSHAT, FNYEAQ (reference sequence). This CDR3 has 13 amino acids. CDR3 amino acids: CASSSRQGSEQYF. The CDR3 DNA sequence: TGTGCTAGCAGCTCACGACAGGGGTCCGAGCAGTACTTC.

This clone has only a few counts. The chain joins TRBV6-4 to TRBJ1-4; D is unclear. Trimming took off 2 bases at V and 3 bases at J, with 4 bases between the two ends. The CDR3 contains 13 residues. CDR1 MRHNA and CDR2 SNTAGT come from the germline V gene. In DNA, the CDR3 is TGTGCCAGCAGTGACAGGCCTAATGAAAAACTGTTTTTT. Translated, it gives CASSDRPNEKLFF.

V and J are TRBV21-1 and TRBJ1-2. TRBV21-1 is a recognized pseudogene. The CDR3 spans 15 residues. The CDR3 DNA reads as TGTGCCAGCAGCAAATTGGGGAGGGAGAACTATGGCTACACCTTC. Translation: CASSKLGRENYGYTF.

The V call is TRBV29-1, the J call TRBJ1-2, with 7 bases identical to TRBD1. Unmatched junction bases numbered 11, after V lost 5 bases and J lost 8 bases. Germline lookup yields CDR1 SQVTM and CDR2 ANQGSEA. The CDR3 contains 13 residues. The CDR3 DNA follows: TGCAGCGTTAATGGACAGGCGGTGGGAGGCTACACCTTC. Protein: CSVNGQAVGGYTF. Filled out from reference TRBV29-1 and TRBJ1-2, the complete variable domain reads SAVISQKPSRDICQRGTSLTIQCQVDSQVTMMFWYRQQPGQSLTLIATANQGSEATYESGFVIDKFPISRPNLTFSTLTVSNMSPEDSSIYLCSVNGQAVGGYTFGSGTRLTVV.

V usage is TRBV10-1 and J usage is TRBJ2-1; D not certain. Looked up from germline, CDR1 is WNHNN and CDR2 is SYGVQD (reference sequence). CDR3 length: 18 amino acids. Trimming left V 1 base short and J 7 bases short, with 23 bases between. The CDR3 is CASSELPFQPSRANEQFF. The CDR3 bases are TGCGCCAGCAGTGAGTTGCCGTTTCAGCCCTCCCGGGCAAATGAGCAGTTCTTC.

The chain is built from TRBV19 and TRBJ2-7; 7 nucleotides match TRBD1. The CDR3 contains 14 residues. Germline V gene lookup returns CDR1 LNHDA and CDR2 SQIVND (reference sequence). After removal of 6 bases from V and 2 bases from J, the junction contained 7 bases not matched to a gene. The chain's CDR3 is CASSFRTGTYEQYF. The CDR3 DNA reads as TGTGCCAGTAGCTTTCGGACAGGAACCTACGAGCAGTACTTC.

CDR3 sequence (DNA): TGTGCCAGTAGTATAGAGGCGGGCCGAAACTATGGCTACACCTTC. Protein product: CASSIEAGRNYGYTF. The chain uses TRBV19 and TRBJ1-2, with no clear D. V lost 0 bases, J lost 2 bases, and 10 bases lay in between. The germline V gene has CDR1 LNHDA and CDR2 SQIVND (reference sequence). The CDR3 extends over 15 amino acids.

This chain connects TRBV27 to TRBJ2-7; weak D call: TRBD2 (6 bases). This CDR3 is built from 14 residues. Trimming removed 3 bases at V and 3 bases at J, with 12 bases between. Germline V gene lookup returns CDR1 MNHEY and CDR2 SMNVEV (reference sequence). The CDR3 spells CASSLGRGLYEQYF. DNA for the CDR3: TGTGCCAGCAGTTTGGGGCGGGGCCTCTACGAGCAGTACTTC.

The chain carries TRBV27 and TRBJ1-5; D is unclear. The germline V and J ends were trimmed by 0 bases and 1 base, with 1 base remaining between them. The CDR3 has 13 amino acids. Germline values: CDR1 MNHEY, CDR2 SMNVEV (reference sequence). The CDR3 DNA reads TGTGCCAGCAGTTTATCAAGCAATCAGCCCCAGCATTTT. It yields the protein CASSLSSNQPQHF.